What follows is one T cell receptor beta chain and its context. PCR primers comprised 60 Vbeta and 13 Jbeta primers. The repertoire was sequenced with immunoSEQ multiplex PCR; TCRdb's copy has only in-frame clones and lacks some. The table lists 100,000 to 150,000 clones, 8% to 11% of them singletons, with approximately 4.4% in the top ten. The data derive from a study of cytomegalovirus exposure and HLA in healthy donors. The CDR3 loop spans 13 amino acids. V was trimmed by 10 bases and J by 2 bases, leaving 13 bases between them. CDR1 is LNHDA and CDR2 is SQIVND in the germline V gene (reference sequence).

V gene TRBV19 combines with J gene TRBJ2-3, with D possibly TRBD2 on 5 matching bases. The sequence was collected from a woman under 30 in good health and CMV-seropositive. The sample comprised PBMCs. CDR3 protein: CATADSDTDTQYF. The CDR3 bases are TGTGCCACCGCGGACTCGGACACAGATACGCAGTATTTT.